Presented here are 13 T cell receptor beta chains from one specimen sequenced in a study of blood T cell repertoires in COVID-19. Sequencing used immunoSEQ multiplex PCR; TCRdb keeps in-frame clones, though not all of them. The data contain 200,000 to 250,000 clones, around nine tenths of them singletons. Sequencing was performed on peripheral blood. These TCRs come from a man aged 25 to 40 with COVID-19, enrolled during active disease.

The chain couples TRBV30 to TRBJ2-5, with D maybe TRBD2 (6 bases). The CDR3 contains 13 residues. Trimming left V 1 base short and J 3 bases short, with 9 bases between. CDR1 GTSNPN and CDR2 SVGIG come from the germline V gene (reference sequence). As DNA, the CDR3 is TGTGCCTGGAGTGGGGAGGCGGAAGAGACCCAGTACTTC. Its translation: CAWSGEAEETQYF.

The sample holds one count of this clone. CDR3 protein: CASRLQGLYTEAFF. CDR3 DNA: TGTGCCAGCAGGTTACAGGGCTTGTACACTGAAGCTTTCTTT. The chain joins TRBV27 to TRBJ1-1; D perhaps matches TRBD1 (6 bases). The germline V gene encodes CDR1 MNHEY and CDR2 SMNVEV (reference sequence). Trimming stripped 6 bases from V and 3 bases from J, with 14 bases between. The CDR3 totals 14 residues.

The chain recombines TRBV13 with TRBJ1-1; 7 bases match TRBD1. J was trimmed by 4 bases and V by 5 bases; bases with no gene match: 10. CDR3 size: 15 residues. CDR1 is PRHDT and CDR2 is FYEKMQ in the germline V gene (reference sequence). As DNA, the CDR3 is TGTGCCAGCAGCACCTACAGGGGTCCGAGCACTGAAGCTTTCTTT. This gives the protein CASSTYRGPSTEAFF. The variable domain in full, with the rest retrieved from reference TRBV13 and TRBJ1-1, is AAGVIQSPRHLIKEKRETATLKCYPIPRHDTVYWYQQGPGQDPQFLISFYEKMQSDKGSIPDRFSAQQFSDYHSELNMSSLELGDSALYFCASSTYRGPSTEAFFGQGTRLTVV.

J is TRBJ1-6 and V is TRBV27; D is ambiguous. V was clipped by 3 bases and J by 7 bases, with 10 bases between them. Per the germline V gene, CDR1 is MNHEY and CDR2 is SMNVEV (reference sequence). CDR3 length: 14 residues. CDR3 sequence: CASSLSGRNSPLHF. Written as DNA, the CDR3 is TGTGCCAGCAGTTTGAGCGGTAGGAATTCACCCCTCCACTTT.

The chain joins TRBV5-1 to TRBJ2-7, with D maybe TRBD2 (5 bases). The CDR3 totals 14 residues. The V end was cut by 0 bases, the J end by 2 bases, with 9 bases between. CDR1 and CDR2 (germline): SGHRS, YFSETQ. The CDR3 spells CASSLAGSTYEQYF. For the CDR3, the DNA is TGCGCCAGCAGCTTGGCTGGGAGCACCTACGAGCAGTACTTC.

The chain couples TRBV27 to TRBJ1-1; D may be TRBD1 (6 bases). V gave up 1 base and J gave up 5 bases, with 14 bases separating them. In germline, CDR1 is MNHEY, CDR2 SMNVEV (reference sequence). The CDR3 has 15 amino acids. CDR3: CASSLLSQGWTEAFF. CDR3 sequence (DNA): TGTGCCAGCAGTTTATTGTCGCAGGGGTGGACTGAAGCTTTCTTT.

The rearrangement links TRBV29-1 to TRBJ2-5; 8 nucleotides line up with TRBD1. Germline lookup yields CDR1 SQVTM and CDR2 ANQGSEA. The CDR3 extends over 12 amino acids. V was pared by 7 bases and J by 5 bases, with 6 bases of the junction left unmatched. Written as DNA, the CDR3 is TGCAGCGCCCGTGGACAGGGCGAGACCCAGTACTTC. Translated: CSARGQGETQYF.

The rearrangement uses TRBV2 and TRBJ2-3, with 8 positions matching TRBD1. The CDR3 covers 14 residues. CDR1 is SNHLY, CDR2 FYNNEI, per germline. V trimming: 6 bases; J trimming: 4 bases; junction bases outside the gene matches: 6. In DNA, the CDR3 is TGTGCCAGCAGGCAGGGGGCGCTTTCAGATACGCAGTATTTT. Translating gives CASRQGALSDTQYF.

The chain joins TRBV11-2 to TRBJ1-4; no clear D gene. The CDR3 contains 15 residues. V gave up 5 bases and J gave up 8 bases, with 18 bases separating them. Germline V gene data show CDR1 as SGHAT and CDR2 as FQNNGV. Here the CDR3 reads CASSPWTAIGEKLFF. In DNA form, the CDR3 reads TGTGCCAGCAGCCCGTGGACTGCGATTGGGGAAAAACTGTTTTTT.

This clone was counted a few times. This rearrangement joins TRBV5-1 to TRBJ1-1; 7 bases are a match to TRBD1. This CDR3 is built from 15 residues. After removal of 1 base from V and 2 bases from J, the junction contained 5 bases not matched to a gene. Germline CDR1 reads SGHRS; CDR2 reads YFSETQ. The CDR3 nucleotides read TGCGCCAGCAGCTTGACGGGACAGATAAACACTGAAGCTTTCTTT. This sequence encodes CASSLTGQINTEAFF. Drawing the rest from reference TRBV5-1 and TRBJ1-1, the complete variable domain is KAGVTQTPRYLIKTRGQQVTLSCSPISGHRSVSWYQQTPGQGLQFLFEYFSETQRNKGNFPGRFSGRQFSNSRSEMNVSTLELGDSALYLCASSLTGQINTEAFFGQGTRLTVV.

The J gene is TRBJ2-1, the V gene TRBV6-5; 7 nucleotides line up with TRBD1. The CDR3 has 12 amino acids. Unmatched junction bases numbered 1, after V lost 4 bases and J lost 7 bases. Germline CDR1 is MNHEY and CDR2 is SVGAGI. CDR3 sequence: CASSLQGNEQFF. As DNA, the CDR3 is TGTGCCAGCAGTTTACAGGGGAATGAGCAGTTCTTC.

This chain links TRBV2 with TRBJ2-7; 7 bases fit TRBD1. This CDR3 has 13 residues. The germline gives CDR1 SNHLY, CDR2 FYNNEI. V shed 5 bases and J 2 bases; nucleotides not matched to a gene: 3. In nucleotides, the CDR3 is TGTGCCAGCAGTCCCCAGGGGGCCTACGAGCAGTACTTC. Amino acids: CASSPQGAYEQYF.

The chain joins TRBV3-1 (or the pseudogene TRBV3-2) to TRBJ2-5, with 10 bases aligning to TRBD1. V was clipped by 5 bases and J by 0 bases; unmatched bases: 12. This CDR3 spans 18 amino acids. Germline values: CDR1 LGHDT, CDR2 YNNKEL (reference sequence). The CDR3: CASSAVWRTGGYQETQYF. The CDR3 nucleotides are TGTGCCAGCAGCGCCGTCTGGCGGACAGGGGGATACCAAGAGACCCAGTACTTC.